This T cell receptor beta chain was profiled in a study of Ad26.COV2.S vaccination and SARS-CoV-2 variants. Overall study context: The COV1001 Ad26.COV2.S trial arm included the donor. Once, or twice with 56 days between doses, Ad26.COV2.S was given intramuscularly.

Described treatment: 19 received Ad26.COV2.S at low or high dose, single or two shots; about 5 received placebo; per-sample allocation not given. At day 63 after the first vaccine or placebo injection, samples were drawn. Vaccine was an Ad26 vector expressing Wuhan-strain SARS-CoV-2 spike. The study, taken as a whole, reports: From the TCR breadth and depth analyses, total T cell responses may have been underestimated.

Clones were read by immunoSEQ multiplex PCR, and TCRdb kept only the in-frame ones, dropping some. This table has 400,000 or so clones, about nine tenths appearing once. As for this clone: Antigen: not known.

This sequence was found in a person aged 18-65 years who received the Ad26.COV2.S COVID-19 vaccine or a placebo. Source: peripheral blood, taken in a trial of Ad26.COV2.S vaccine versus placebo.

CDR3 DNA: TGTGCCAGCAGCCCCGACAGGGAGTCTGGCTACACCTTC. It translates to CASSPDRESGYTF. V usage is TRBV5-4 and J usage is TRBJ1-2; 7 bases match TRBD1. CDR1 and CDR2 from the germline V gene are SGHNT and YYREEE (reference sequence). The CDR3 runs 13 residues. The V segment lost 4 bases and the J segment 7 bases; nucleotides outside the gene matches: 7.